These 32 T cell receptor beta chains came from one sample sequenced in a study of shared clonotypes between healthy human individuals. Generated by immunoSEQ multiplex PCR, the TCRdb table keeps only in-frame clones and is missing some. The sample has roughly 120,000 clones, around two thirds seen once. Sequenced sample: memory CD8+ T cells sorted from blood. Subset denoted: CD45RO+ cells pooled with CCR7-negative TemRA cells. The receptor source for this set is a woman between 25 and 40 years old in good health.

In its sample, this clone was seen once. The V call is TRBV28, the J call TRBJ2-5, with D unclear. V was pared by 6 bases and J by 2 bases, with 10 bases between. The CDR3 contains 13 residues. The germline V gene has CDR1 MDHEN and CDR2 SYDVKM. The CDR3: CASRVVPQETQYF. The CDR3, as DNA: TGTGCCAGCAGGGTCGTGCCTCAAGAGACCCAGTACTTC.

The V and J genes are TRBV11-1 and TRBJ2-1, with D possibly TRBD2 on 6 matching bases. Trimming stripped 6 bases from V and 6 bases from J, with 15 bases between. CDR1 is SGHAT and CDR2 is FQDESV in the germline V gene (reference sequence). CDR3 length: 14 amino acids. CDR3 residues: CASRPGTGGNEQFF. CDR3 bases: TGTGCCAGCAGGCCCGGGACTGGGGGCAATGAGCAGTTCTTC.

This clone was detected once. This chain connects TRBV11-2 to TRBJ2-5, with D uncertain. The DNA end lines up better with TRBJ2-7; the J call may be wrong. Germline V CDR1 and CDR2: SGHAT, FQNNGV. This CDR3 is built from 12 residues. CDR3: CASRSTLYEQYF. As DNA, the CDR3 is TGTGCCAGCAGGTCGACACTCTACGAGCAGTACTTC.

This chain uses TRBV7-9 with TRBJ2-3, with D uncertain. Germline V gives CDR1 SEHNR, CDR2 FQNEAQ (reference sequence). Trimming took off 4 bases at V and 4 bases at J, with 9 bases between the two ends. There are 13 residues in the CDR3. CDR3 DNA: TGTGCCAGCAGCTGGATAGTGGCAGATACGCAGTATTTT. This translates into CASSWIVADTQYF.

This clone was seen ten or more times. For the CDR3, the DNA is TGTGCCAGCAGTGAAGGACTAGACACCGGGGAGCTGTTTTTT. Amino acids: CASSEGLDTGELFF. This chain joins TRBV6-1 and TRBJ2-2; D might be TRBD2 (6 bases). CDR1 is MNHNS and CDR2 is SASEGT in the germline V gene. V lost 1 base and J 3 bases, leaving 6 bases between the germline ends. The CDR3 extends over 14 amino acids.

This clone was recorded once. The chain combines TRBV9 with TRBJ2-3, with D possibly TRBD1 on 5 matching bases. The CDR3 runs 14 residues. V was cut by 4 bases and J by 5 bases, with 14 bases left in between. CDR1 is SGDLS, CDR2 YYNGEE, per germline. The CDR3 region has the DNA TGTGCCAGCAGCCTCTCAGGACAACTAGATACGCAGTATTTT. The encoded protein is CASSLSGQLDTQYF.

J is TRBJ2-1 and V is TRBV7-9, with 9 bases that match TRBD2. The junction had 15 bases not matched to a gene; V was cut back by 4 bases and J by 8 bases. CDR1 and CDR2 (germline): SEHNR, FQNEAQ (reference sequence). This CDR3 contains 17 residues. The CDR3 loop is CASSSPGEAGGLHEQFF. Written as DNA, the CDR3 is TGTGCCAGCAGCTCCCCGGGGGAAGCGGGAGGACTGCATGAGCAGTTCTTC.

In its sample, this clone was seen a few times. The chain uses TRBV7-9 and TRBJ1-5; the match to TRBD1 covers 10 bases. Losses at the gene ends were 2 bases for V and 9 bases for J; bases not matched to a gene: 13. Germline-derived CDR1 and CDR2 are SEHNR and FQNEAQ (reference sequence). The CDR3 loop spans 17 amino acids. DNA of the CDR3: TGTGCCAGCAGCTTATGGGGCGGGACAGGGGCCCTAGGGCCCCAGCATTTT. This gives the protein CASSLWGGTGALGPQHF.

The genes are TRBV7-5 and TRBJ1-5. TRBV7-5 is described as a pseudogene. CDR3 length: 12 amino acids. The CDR3 coding sequence is TGTGTCAGAAGCTTACGCTGTCAGCCCCAGCATTTT. It specifies CVRSLRCQPQHF.

The rearrangement links TRBV11-3 to TRBJ2-7; a possible D gene is TRBD2 (5 bases). The CDR3 spans 15 residues. Germline V gives CDR1 SGHNT, CDR2 YENEEA. V dropped 5 bases and J dropped 6 bases, with 20 bases sitting between them. The CDR3, as DNA: TGTGCCAGCAGCCTAGGTCCGACGGGAACCCGCGAGCAGTACTTC. Encoded protein: CASSLGPTGTREQYF.

The chain carries TRBV15 and TRBJ1-5; 7 bases align to TRBD1. CDR3 length equals 14 residues. CDR1 is LNHNV, CDR2 YYDKDF, per germline (reference sequence). The V gene end was trimmed by 4 bases and the J gene end by 7 bases; junction bases not matched to a gene: 7. In DNA form, the CDR3 reads TGTGCCACCAGCACAAGGGGGCCGCACCAGCCCCAGCATTTT. This encodes CATSTRGPHQPQHF.

This clone has a count of ten or more. The rearrangement links TRBV28 to TRBJ2-3, with D possibly TRBD1 on 6 matching bases. V was trimmed by 5 bases and J by 4 bases, leaving 16 bases between them. Germline lookup yields CDR1 MDHEN and CDR2 SYDVKM. The CDR3 loop spans 15 amino acids. The CDR3 protein is CASSPRTVIADTQYF. DNA of the CDR3: TGTGCCAGCAGTCCACGGACAGTTATAGCAGATACGCAGTATTTT.

The gene calls are TRBV11-2 and TRBJ1-3; D is undetermined. The CDR3 sequence is 18 residues long. Germline CDR1 reads SGHAT; CDR2 reads FQNNGV. The V gene lost 1 base and the J gene lost 0 bases, with 16 bases spanning the gap. Written as DNA, the CDR3 is TGTGCCAGCAGCTTAGTGAGGCGTGGCTCTCTCTCTGGAAACACCATATATTTT. Translated, it gives CASSLVRRGSLSGNTIYF.

The CDR3 DNA is TGTGCCAGCAGTCCCCGGACTAACAGCTACGAGCAGTACTTC. Amino acid sequence: CASSPRTNSYEQYF. The genes are TRBV2 and TRBJ2-7, with D possibly TRBD2 on 6 matching bases. V was trimmed by 5 bases and J by 3 bases, leaving 14 bases between them. This CDR3 contains 14 residues. Germline CDR1 is SNHLY and CDR2 is FYNNEI.

Points on this clone: At the DNA level, this CDR3 is encoded by other sequences in the same sample as well. The chain couples TRBV7-9 to TRBJ1-1; unclear D gene. Germline V gene lookup returns CDR1 SEHNR and CDR2 FQNEAQ (reference sequence). The CDR3 spans 12 residues. V gave up 1 base and J gave up 8 bases, with 8 bases separating them. As DNA, the CDR3 is TGTGCCAGCAGCTTAGGAACAGACGAAGCTTTCTTT. Translated: CASSLGTDEAFF.

At least ten counts were recorded for this clone. The CDR3 region has the DNA TGTGCCAGCAGTGACCTCCTCCGGGACAGGGAAGAGACCCAGTACTTC. Translated: CASSDLLRDREETQYF. The V and J genes are TRBV25-1 and TRBJ2-5; 9 bases are a match to TRBD1. CDR1 MGHDK and CDR2 SYGVNS come from the germline V gene. This CDR3 spans 16 amino acids. J was trimmed by 3 bases and V by 3 bases; bases with no gene match: 8.

The rearrangement links TRBV19 to TRBJ1-1, with D hard to call. This CDR3 comprises 13 residues. V was trimmed by 2 bases and J by 3 bases, leaving 7 bases between them. CDR1 is LNHDA, CDR2 SQIVND, per germline (reference sequence). The CDR3 reads CASSIWAYTEAFF. Written as DNA, the CDR3 is TGTGCCAGTAGTATATGGGCGTACACTGAAGCTTTCTTT.

This clone showed up just a few times. The chain is built from TRBV9 and TRBJ2-5, with 7 bases fitting TRBD1. The V and J ends lost 4 bases and 3 bases, in that order; junction bases with no gene match: 9. This CDR3 is built from 15 residues. CDR1 SGDLS and CDR2 YYNGEE come from the germline V gene. CDR3 in DNA: TGTGCCAGCAGCCGAGAGGGGGCAGAGGAAGAGACCCAGTACTTC. Residues: CASSREGAEEETQYF.

In this sample, this clone turned up many times. V and J are TRBV11-2 and TRBJ2-1, with D maybe TRBD1 (5 bases). The length of the CDR3 is 15 residues. The germline gives CDR1 SGHAT, CDR2 FQNNGV. Trimming took 1 base from V and 7 from J, leaving 14 bases between them. The CDR3 DNA reads TGTGCCAGCAGCTTAGGCCGACGTCAGGGAAATGAGCAGTTCTTC. As protein: CASSLGRRQGNEQFF.

This clone has a handful of counts. This chain uses TRBV25-1 with TRBJ1-1; 7 nucleotides line up with TRBD1. CDR1 is MGHDK, CDR2 SYGVNS, per germline. The J segment lost 1 base and the V segment lost 2 bases, leaving 7 bases of the junction unmatched. CDR3 size: 16 residues. This CDR3 is CASSEKTGVRNTEAFF. The CDR3 DNA reads TGTGCCAGCAGTGAAAAAACAGGGGTGCGGAACACTGAAGCTTTCTTT.

The CDR3 bases are TGTGCCAGCAGCCTTAACATGGCGCATGAGCAGTTCTTC. It specifies CASSLNMAHEQFF. The chain combines TRBV4-2 with TRBJ2-1; no reliable D call. There are 13 residues in the CDR3. Looked up from germline, CDR1 is LGHNA and CDR2 is YNFKEQ. V was pared by 4 bases and J by 8 bases, with 12 bases between.

The rearrangement joins TRBV5-1 to TRBJ2-5; 8 nucleotides line up with TRBD1. Germline CDR1 SGHRS, CDR2 YFSETQ. The CDR3 covers 17 residues. Trimming cost V 0 bases and J 0 bases; bases outside gene matches: 7. CDR3: CASSLEDWTGYQETQYF. CDR3 sequence (DNA): TGCGCCAGCAGCTTGGAGGATTGGACAGGGTACCAAGAGACCCAGTACTTC. The variable domain in full, completed from reference TRBV5-1 and TRBJ2-5, reads KAGVTQTPRYLIKTRGQQVTLSCSPISGHRSVSWYQQTPGQGLQFLFEYFSETQRNKGNFPGRFSGRQFSNSRSEMNVSTLELGDSALYLCASSLEDWTGYQETQYFGPGTRLLVL.

The rearrangement uses TRBV27 and TRBJ2-3; 11 bases map to TRBD2. Germline V gives CDR1 MNHEY, CDR2 SMNVEV (reference sequence). Trimming removed 3 bases from V and 6 bases from J; junction bases left unmatched: 14. This CDR3 contains 18 residues. DNA of the CDR3: TGTGCCAGCAGTTTCCTACTAGCGGGAGACGGGCCTCGGGATACGCAGTATTTT. It translates to CASSFLLAGDGPRDTQYF.

This clone was seen only once. The chain employs TRBV28 and TRBJ2-1; D is uncertain. The CDR3 loop spans 14 amino acids. V lost 3 bases to trimming and J lost 2 bases, with 8 bases between them. Germline V lookup: CDR1 MDHEN, CDR2 SYDVKM. The CDR3 loop is CASSFFPPYNEQFF. CDR3 in DNA: TGTGCCAGCAGTTTTTTCCCACCCTACAATGAGCAGTTCTTC.

Comment on this clone: Other DNA sequences in the same sample also yield this CDR3. The chain is built from TRBV28 and TRBJ2-7; D ambiguous. V gave up 3 bases and J gave up 4 bases, with 7 bases separating them. The germline gives CDR1 MDHEN, CDR2 SYDVKM. This CDR3 region has 12 residues. The CDR3 reads CASSFARYEQYF. CDR3 sequence (DNA): TGTGCCAGCAGTTTTGCACGGTACGAGCAGTACTTC.

There are a few counts of this clone. V usage is TRBV25-1 and J usage is TRBJ2-6, with TRBD1 identical over 7 bases. V lost 4 bases to trimming and J lost 2 bases; unmatched junction nucleotides: 5. CDR1 MGHDK and CDR2 SYGVNS come from the germline V gene. This CDR3 spans 16 amino acids. CDR3 loop: CASSGDRPPGANVLTF. The DNA of the CDR3 is TGTGCCAGCAGTGGGGACAGACCCCCTGGGGCCAACGTCCTGACTTTC. The variable domain in full, completed from reference TRBV25-1 and TRBJ2-6, reads EADIYQTPRYLVIGTGKKITLECSQTMGHDKMYWYQQDPGMELHLIHYSYGVNSTEKGDLSSESTVSRIRTEHFPLTLESARPSHTSQYLCASSGDRPPGANVLTFGAGSRLTVL.

This clone showed up just once. The gene calls are TRBV28 and TRBJ1-1; unclear D gene. The V gene's germline CDR1 is MDHEN and CDR2 SYDVKM. This CDR3 contains 12 residues. V was pared by 5 bases and J by 7 bases, with 11 bases between. CDR3 DNA: TGTGCCAGCAGTGATACAGAGAATGAAGCTTTCTTT. It yields the protein CASSDTENEAFF. The full variable domain, rest sourced from reference TRBV28 and TRBJ1-1, is DVKVTQSSRYLVKRTGEKVFLECVQDMDHENMFWYRQDPGLGLRLIYFSYDVKMKEKGDIPEGYSVSREKKERFSLILESASTNQTSMYLCASSDTENEAFFGQGTRLTVV.

This chain connects TRBV6-1 to TRBJ1-1; D possibly corresponds to TRBD1 (5 bases). V gave up 5 bases and J gave up 2 bases, with 12 bases separating them. The CDR3 spans 14 residues. Germline V gene sequence: CDR1 MNHNS, CDR2 SASEGT. The DNA for the CDR3 is TGTGCCAGCAGTCCCAATCAGGGAAACACTGAAGCTTTCTTT. It translates to CASSPNQGNTEAFF.

The CDR3 region is CASSMADVQETQYF. CDR3 nucleotides: TGTGCCAGCAGCATGGCAGATGTCCAAGAGACCCAGTACTTC. This sequence joins TRBV5-4 and TRBJ2-5; D call uncertain. CDR1 and CDR2 (germline): SGHNT, YYREEE (reference sequence). The CDR3 is made up of 14 amino acids. Trimming stripped 4 bases from V and 1 base from J, with 11 bases between.

The gene calls are TRBV27 and TRBJ2-1, with 11 bases fitting TRBD2. V lost 7 bases to trimming and J lost 8 bases; unmatched junction nucleotides: 7. The CDR3 loop spans 14 amino acids. Germline CDR1 reads MNHEY; CDR2 reads SMNVEV (reference sequence). The CDR3 loop reads CASNSLAGEDEQFF. CDR3 DNA sequence: TGTGCCAGCAACTCACTAGCGGGAGAGGATGAGCAGTTCTTC.

V and J are TRBV15 and TRBJ2-1; TRBD2 might be the D (5 bases). Germline CDR1 and CDR2: LNHNV and YYDKDF (reference sequence). The CDR3 runs to 17 residues. V dropped 6 bases and J dropped 4 bases, with 22 bases sitting between them. CDR3 loop: CATRKGALVERYNEQFF. CDR3 DNA: TGTGCCACCAGGAAGGGAGCCCTAGTCGAGAGATACAATGAGCAGTTCTTC.

V gene TRBV10-3 combines with J gene TRBJ2-7; 9 bases are shared with TRBD1. In germline, CDR1 is ENHRY, CDR2 SYGVKD. V shed 9 bases and J 3 bases; nucleotides not matched to a gene: 9. The length of the CDR3 is 14 residues. The CDR3 sequence is CAIRFRQGDYEQYF. The CDR3 region has the DNA TGTGCCATTCGCTTCCGACAGGGGGACTACGAGCAGTACTTC.